The T cell receptor (beta chain) under discussion was sequenced for a study of shared clonotypes between healthy human individuals. Turning to this clone: Its specificity is unknown.

V lost 6 bases and J 2 bases, leaving 14 bases between the germline ends. Germline V gene sequence: CDR1 LNHDA, CDR2 SQIVND (reference sequence). The CDR3 has 15 amino acids. Study results and limitations: Incomplete sequencing of sorted subsets was indicated by rarefaction despite large depth.

Each replicate PCR on the sorted subsets used about 0.2 ug DNA (about 30,000 T cell genomes). Only in-frame clones appear in the TCRdb table, and some are missing; sequencing was by immunoSEQ multiplex PCR. The sample lists roughly 2,500,000 clones; 93% were seen once. The TCR originated in a man aged 18 to 30 in good health. Some clones in this sample may be carry-over from other donors' samples. Material for sequencing was naive CD4+ T cells from PBMCs. This sample's subset: CD45RA+ positively selected. The V call is TRBV19, the J call TRBJ1-5, with TRBD1 as a possible D gene (5 bases). CDR3 loop: CASSPPGLRNQPQHF. CDR3 coding DNA: TGTGCCAGTAGCCCCCCGGGACTACGCAATCAGCCCCAGCATTTT.